This T cell receptor beta chain was recovered during a study of Ad26.COV2.S vaccination and SARS-CoV-2 variants. The treatment: some 19 received Ad26.COV2.S at low or high dose, single or two shots; about five received placebo; per-sample allocation not given. On day 63 after the first injection, vaccine and placebo recipients gave samples. The study used a vaccine consisting of an Ad26 vector that expressed Wuhan-strain SARS-CoV-2 spike. The data were produced by immunoSEQ multiplex PCR, yet TCRdb's version contains in-frame clones alone and is incomplete. The sample shows just over 350,000 clones, about 85% of them seen only once. V gave up 6 bases and J gave up 1 base, with 9 bases separating them. CDR1 and CDR2 from the germline V gene are LNHNV and YYDKDF (reference sequence). The CDR3 totals 13 residues.

This clonotype was sampled from a person between 18 and 65 years old who received the Ad26.COV2.S COVID-19 vaccine or a placebo. The chain has TRBV15 and TRBJ2-5; D unclear. Sequenced material: peripheral blood, taken in a trial of Ad26.COV2.S vaccine versus placebo. CDR3 loop: CATSTRAQETQYF. CDR3 DNA sequence: TGTGCCACCAGTACCCGGGCCCAAGAGACCCAGTACTTC.